This passage covers 6 T cell receptor beta chains from one sample sequenced in a study of blood T cells in healthy people across ages. PCR was performed a second time for 7 to 11 cycles using a sample-barcoded 5' primer and a J-beta primer mix. TCRdb re-called the 5' RACE reads with MiXCR, one entry per CDR3 protein. The top ten hold less than 20% of the sample, which has roughly 570,000 distinct CDR3 sequences, 27% seen once. Sequences were obtained from blood. These receptors all come from a woman in her 70s in good health.

The genes are TRBV6-2 or TRBV6-3 and TRBJ1-1; D not resolved. This CDR3 contains 12 residues. V shed 8 bases and J shed 10 bases, with 17 bases lying between them. From germline, CDR1 is MNHEY and CDR2 SVGEGT. The CDR3 DNA reads as TGTGCCAGCGGTGGTCACGAAGGGTCAGCTTTCTTT. Its translation is CASGGHEGSAFF.

This clonotype appeared once. This chain links TRBV10-3 with TRBJ2-7, with D tentatively TRBD1 (6 bases). CDR1 and CDR2 from the germline V gene are ENHRY and SYGVKD. Trimming took 0 bases from V and 12 from J, leaving 18 bases between them. This CDR3 is 14 amino acids long. The CDR3 region has the DNA TGTGCCATCAGTGAGTCGGGGGCGACCGATGGACGGTACTTC. Amino acids: CAISESGATDGRYF.

This clonotype was observed many times. The rearrangement links TRBV5-1 to TRBJ2-7, with TRBD2 as a possible D gene (5 bases). Germline CDR1 reads SGHRS; CDR2 reads YFSETQ. The CDR3 is made up of 16 amino acids. The V and J ends lost 0 bases and 0 bases respectively, with 13 bases between them. As DNA, the CDR3 is TGCGCCAGCAGCTTGGCCGTGGGTGGGAGCTCCTACGAGCAGTACTTC. Protein product: CASSLAVGGSSYEQYF.

This clonotype appeared a few times. The chain combines TRBV7-2 with TRBJ2-6; possibly TRBD2 for D (6 bases). CDR1 and CDR2 (germline): SGHTA, FQGNSA. V shed 2 bases and J shed 1 base, with 15 bases lying between them. CDR3 length: 18 amino acids. In DNA form, the CDR3 reads TGTGCCAGCAGCTTACTCCCGGGAGTACCTTCTGGGGCCAACGTCCTGACTTTC. This sequence encodes CASSLLPGVPSGANVLTF.

This clonotype was counted between two and nine times. The rearrangement uses TRBV2 and TRBJ1-6, with 8 bases lining up with TRBD1. Per germline, CDR1 SNHLY and CDR2 FYNNEI. CDR3 length equals 13 residues. V was pared by 11 bases and J by 8 bases, with 8 bases of the junction left unmatched. Written as DNA, the CDR3 is TGTGCCTGCAATGGACAGGGCCATTCACCCCTCCACTTT. Its translation: CACNGQGHSPLHF.

The V gene is TRBV11-2, the J gene TRBJ2-5; TRBD1 aligns across 10 bases. Germline-derived CDR1 and CDR2 are SGHAT and FQNNGV. CDR3 length equals 14 residues. V dropped 5 bases and J dropped 3; count of bases not matched to a gene: 3. CDR3 nucleotides: TGTGCCAGCAGCGGACAGGGGGGGAAAGAGACCCAGTACTTC. Protein sequence: CASSGQGGKETQYF.